The 8 T cell receptor beta chains given below trace back to one sample, sequenced in a study of blood T cell repertoires in COVID-19 (dated by TCRdb to 2018 to 2021). Receptor amplification or capture employed the immunoSEQ multiplex PCR assay. Sourced from immuneACCESS, this table was stored by TCRdb with only in-frame sequences that have V and J called. A share of the clones is absent; for the studies checked, an unresolved V gene accounts for under half, and the remainder has no known explanation. The table for this sample lists 250,000 to 350,000 clones; 75% to 90% of them were counted only once. The ten most abundant clones make up 2% to 2.5% of the sample. Specimen: peripheral blood. The receptors here all came from a woman in her forties or fifties who had recovered from COVID-19.

The CDR3, as DNA: TGTGCCAGCAGCGTAGGCAGGGCTGGAAACACCATATATTTT. It translates to CASSVGRAGNTIYF. This chain connects TRBV9 to TRBJ1-3; a weak D match, TRBD1 (5 bases). CDR3 length: 14 residues. V lost 0 bases and J lost 2, with 6 bases in between. Germline CDR1 and CDR2: SGDLS and YYNGEE.

The chain joins TRBV9 to TRBJ2-3, with a possible D match to TRBD2 (5 bases). V shed 0 bases and J shed 6 bases, with 14 bases lying between them. Germline CDR1 reads SGDLS; CDR2 reads YYNGEE. CDR3 length: 15 residues. For the CDR3, the DNA is TGTGCCAGCAGCGTAGGGGGAGCGCCCGTGGATACGCAGTATTTT. Translation: CASSVGGAPVDTQYF.

The chain recombines TRBV7-2 with TRBJ1-5; D gene ambiguous. Per the germline V gene, CDR1 is SGHTA and CDR2 is FQGNSA. Trimming took 1 base from V and 6 from J, leaving 4 bases between them. The CDR3 sequence is 12 residues long. The CDR3 region is CASSLGGQPQHF. CDR3 nucleotides: TGTGCCAGCAGCTTAGGAGGTCAGCCCCAGCATTTT.

The chain combines TRBV7-2 with TRBJ2-5, with 7 bases fitting TRBD1. Germline CDR1 reads SGHTA; CDR2 reads FQGNSA. V was clipped by 4 bases and J by 5 bases; unmatched bases: 7. This CDR3 is 14 amino acids long. The CDR3 is CASSSRPRGETQYF. As DNA, the CDR3 is TGTGCCAGCAGCTCCCGACCCAGGGGGGAGACCCAGTACTTC.

The chain links TRBV18 to TRBJ2-1; maybe TRBD1 (6 bases). Germline loops: CDR1 KGHSH, CDR2 LQKENI. V lost 3 bases and J lost 15, with 12 bases in between. The length of the CDR3 is 11 residues. The CDR3 DNA reads as TGTGCCAGCTCACCTTCAGGGGCGCCGTTCTTC. Translated, it gives CASSPSGAPFF.

The chain recombines TRBV2 with TRBJ1-2, with D possibly being TRBD1 (6 bases). Trimming removed 8 bases from V and 7 bases from J, with 14 bases in between. Germline V gene data show CDR1 as SNHLY and CDR2 as FYNNEI. This CDR3 has 12 amino acids. The CDR3, as DNA: TGTGCCAGCGCACAGGGAGAGGGTGGCTACACCTTC. Protein sequence: CASAQGEGGYTF.

The chain is built from TRBV28 and TRBJ2-1; D ambiguous. The V end lost 5 bases, the J end lost 1 base, and 15 bases lay between the germline ends. The germline V gene encodes CDR1 MDHEN and CDR2 SYDVKM. The CDR3 covers 16 residues. CDR3 DNA: TGTGCCAGCAGTCCTCCGACTCTTTTATCCTACAATGAGCAGTTCTTC. This gives the protein CASSPPTLLSYNEQFF.

The J gene is TRBJ2-2, the V gene TRBV19; D may be TRBD1 (6 bases). CDR3 size: 15 residues. The germline CDR1 and CDR2 sequences are LNHDA and SQIVND (reference sequence). V shed 3 bases and J shed 4 bases, with 12 bases lying between them. The CDR3 coding sequence is TGTGCCAGTAGTATGTCGGGACACGCCACCGGGGAGCTGTTTTTT. Its protein is CASSMSGHATGELFF.